The source of this TCR beta chain is a study of blood T cell repertoires in COVID-19. Looking at the study overall: Both acute and convalescent COVID-19 samples were obtained from the United States, Italy and Spain. T cells, B-cell-depleted T cells, or PBMCs provided the cDNA or gDNA that served as material.

Authors' data handling: Reference gene primer amplification yielded estimated nucleated cell counts. Assay used: immunoSEQ multiplex PCR; TCRdb lists only in-frame clones, some missing. V and J calls and clone size follow that table, whereas D and trimming were derived from the DNA. The sample lists approximately 100,000 clones; approximately 80% were seen once. CDR3 length: 14 amino acids. Germline values: CDR1 LGHNT, CDR2 FRNRAP. V was trimmed by 2 bases and J by 3 bases, leaving 11 bases between them. The sample comprised peripheral blood. The chain employs TRBV12-5 and TRBJ2-7; possibly TRBD1 for D (6 bases). The clonotype originates from a man between 70 and 80 years old with active or convalescent COVID-19. DNA of the CDR3: TGTGCTAGTGGTTTGACGGGCAGGGGCTACGAGCAGTACTTC. Encoded protein: CASGLTGRGYEQYF. Looking up the rest from reference TRBV12-5 and TRBJ2-7 gives the full variable domain: DARVTQTPRHKVTEMGQEVTMRCQPILGHNTVFWYRQTMMQGLELLAYFRNRAPLDDSGMPKDRFSAEMPDATLATLKIQPSEPRDSAVYFCASGLTGRGYEQYFGPGTRLTVT.